A selection of T cell receptor beta chains follows, all from one sample in a study of neoadjuvant anti-PD-1 for oral cavity cancer. Data came from immunoSEQ multiplex PCR; TCRdb stores just in-frame clones and leaves some out. Altogether around 15,000 clones are present, 40% being singletons, with the ten largest covering around 40%. Sample: tumor tissue, taken after nivolumab (anti-PD-1) treatment. All receptors come from a person aged 35-79 years with oral cavity squamous cell carcinoma. CDR3s include the opening cysteine and the closing phenylalanine or tryptophan. The D gene is left open where the match is weak. Not every row has a clone size; where given, it reads once, few, many or a size class.

D gene | J gene | V gene | clone size | CDR3 protein | CDR3 DNA
NA | TRBJ2-3 | TRBV5-5 | few | CASTTRPYTDTQYF | TGTGCCAGCACGACTAGACCATACACAGATACGCAGTATTTT
NA | TRBJ2-7 | TRBV11-1 | few | CASSSTGNRYEQYF | TGTGCCAGCAGTAGTACAGGGAACCGCTACGAGCAGTACTTC
NA | TRBJ2-5 | TRBV29-1 | NA | CSVEGVGLGETQYF | TGCAGCGTTGAGGGGGTAGGGTTAGGGGAGACCCAGTACTTC
TRBD2 | TRBJ2-7 | TRBV19 | few | CASRMTRTSGYEQYF | TGTGCCAGTAGGATGACCCGGACTAGCGGGTACGAGCAGTACTTC
NA | TRBJ1-5 | TRBV7-2 | NA | CASSFGWGQGGVNQPQHF | TGTGCCAGCAGCTTTGGATGGGGTCAAGGGGGGGTCAATCAGCCCCAGCATTTT
TRBD2 | TRBJ2-1 | TRBV2 | NA | CASSLPGLAGGTYNEQFF | TGTGCCAGCAGCTTGCCGGGACTAGCGGGGGGCACCTACAATGAGCAGTTCTTC
NA | TRBJ1-5 | TRBV28 | medium-sized | CATGQVSNQPQHF | TGTGCCACGGGACAAGTCTCCAATCAGCCCCAGCATTTT
NA | TRBJ1-5 | TRBV5-6 | NA | CASSETGRGAIGNQPQHF | TGTGCCAGCAGTGAAACGGGCCGGGGGGCGATTGGCAATCAGCCCCAGCATTTT
TRBD1 | TRBJ2-7 | TRBV6-6 | NA | CASNLGQGHYEQYF | TGTGCCAGCAACCTAGGACAGGGGCACTACGAGCAGTACTTC
NA | TRBJ1-2 | TRBV2 | few | CASSEFQGEVYGYTF | TGTGCCAGCAGTGAGTTCCAGGGCGAAGTGTATGGCTACACCTTC
TRBD1 | TRBJ2-7 | TRBV15 | few | CATSPRGTVYEQYF | TGTGCCACCAGCCCCCGTGGGACAGTCTACGAGCAGTACTTC
NA | TRBJ1-6 | TRBV9 | medium-sized | CASRSGDSPLHF | TGTGCCAGCAGGTCAGGGGATTCACCCCTCCACTTT
NA | TRBJ1-2 | TRBV27 | few | CASSLGAGVGGYTF | TGTGCCAGCAGTTTAGGGGCAGGTGTAGGGGGCTACACCTTC
NA | TRBJ2-7 | TRBV6-5 | NA | CASSNQGVNYEQYF | TGTGCCAGCAGTAACCAGGGAGTAAACTACGAGCAGTACTTC
NA | TRBJ1-5 | TRBV7-2 | few | CASSVERGGQPQHF | TGTGCCAGCAGTGTCGAAAGGGGTGGGCAGCCCCAGCATTTT
NA | TRBJ1-1 | TRBV11-3 | few | CASSPGQYTEAFF | TGTGCCAGCAGCCCCGGGCAGTACACTGAAGCTTTCTTT
NA | TRBJ1-1 | TRBV6-5 | NA | CASGPNTEAFF | TGTGCCAGCGGTCCGAACACTGAAGCTTTCTTT
NA | TRBJ2-2 | TRBV5-4 | NA | CASSYRQAWATGELFF | TGTGCCAGCAGCTACAGACAGGCTTGGGCCACCGGGGAGCTGTTTTTT
TRBD1 | TRBJ1-1 | TRBV6-6 | NA | CAISESRGPTEAFF | TGTGCCATCAGTGAGTCAAGGGGGCCCACTGAAGCTTTCTTT
NA | TRBJ2-5 | TRBV5-6 | few | CASSLRPLETQYF | TGTGCCAGCAGCTTGCGGCCCCTCGAGACCCAGTACTTC
NA | TRBJ1-2 | TRBV4-3 | NA | CASSQKFRDAYGYTF | TGCGCCAGCAGCCAAAAGTTCCGGGATGCCTATGGCTACACCTTC
NA | TRBJ1-1 | TRBV2 | NA | CASSEGGPLEAFF | TGTGCCAGCAGTGAGGGGGGCCCCTTAGAAGCTTTCTTT
NA | TRBJ2-2 | TRBV6-5 | NA | CAIRVTGDTGELFF | TGTGCCATCAGGGTTACCGGGGACACCGGGGAGCTGTTTTTT
TRBD1 | TRBJ2-5 | TRBV5-5 | NA | CASSSPSMVRGLGQETQYF | TGTGCCAGCAGCTCCCCCTCGATGGTCAGGGGGCTCGGCCAAGAGACCCAGTACTTC
NA | TRBJ1-2 | TRBV18 | few | CASSPPSGYGYTF | TGTGCCAGCTCACCACCGTCTGGCTATGGCTACACCTTC
NA | TRBJ1-1 | TRBV11-2 | NA | CASSQDRGGTEAFF | TGCGCCAGCAGCCAAGATCGGGGAGGAACTGAAGCTTTCTTT
NA | TRBJ1-2 | TRBV11-2 | few | CASSPRPDSIYGYTF | TGTGCCAGCAGCCCTAGACCCGACAGTATCTATGGCTACACCTTC
NA | TRBJ2-3 | TRBV6-6 | NA | CAISESLDLDTQYF | TGTGCCATCAGTGAGTCTCTGGACTTAGATACGCAGTATTTT
NA | TRBJ2-1 | TRBV6-6 | NA | CASSLWGAHYNEQFF | TGTGCCAGCAGCCTCTGGGGGGCACACTACAATGAGCAGTTCTTC
TRBD1 | TRBJ1-6 | TRBV28 | once | CASSLPAGTGKNSPLHF | TGTGCCAGCAGTTTACCCGCCGGGACAGGAAAAAATTCACCCCTCCACTTT